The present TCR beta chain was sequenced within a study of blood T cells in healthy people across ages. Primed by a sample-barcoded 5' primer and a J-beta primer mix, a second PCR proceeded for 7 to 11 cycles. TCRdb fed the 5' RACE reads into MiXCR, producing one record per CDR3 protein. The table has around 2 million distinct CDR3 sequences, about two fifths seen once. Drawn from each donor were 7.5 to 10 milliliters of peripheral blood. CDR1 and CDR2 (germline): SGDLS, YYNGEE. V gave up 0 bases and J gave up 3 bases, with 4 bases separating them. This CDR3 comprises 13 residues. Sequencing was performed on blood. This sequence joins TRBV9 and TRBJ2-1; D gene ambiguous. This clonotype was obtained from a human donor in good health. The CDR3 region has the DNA TGTGCCAGCAGCGTAGCGGTCTACAATGAGCAGTTCTTC. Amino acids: CASSVAVYNEQFF.